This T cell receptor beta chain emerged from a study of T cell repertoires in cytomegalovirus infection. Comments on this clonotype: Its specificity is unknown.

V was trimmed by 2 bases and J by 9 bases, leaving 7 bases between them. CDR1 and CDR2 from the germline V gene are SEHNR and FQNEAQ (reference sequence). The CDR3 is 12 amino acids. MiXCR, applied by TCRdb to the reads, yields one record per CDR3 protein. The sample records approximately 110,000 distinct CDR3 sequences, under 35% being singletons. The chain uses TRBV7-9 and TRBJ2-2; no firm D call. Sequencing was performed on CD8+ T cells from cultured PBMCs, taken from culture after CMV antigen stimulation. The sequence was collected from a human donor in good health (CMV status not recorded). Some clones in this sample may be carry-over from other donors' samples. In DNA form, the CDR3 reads TGTGCCAGCAGCTTATCGAGTCGGGAGCTGTTTTTT. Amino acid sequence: CASSLSSRELFF.